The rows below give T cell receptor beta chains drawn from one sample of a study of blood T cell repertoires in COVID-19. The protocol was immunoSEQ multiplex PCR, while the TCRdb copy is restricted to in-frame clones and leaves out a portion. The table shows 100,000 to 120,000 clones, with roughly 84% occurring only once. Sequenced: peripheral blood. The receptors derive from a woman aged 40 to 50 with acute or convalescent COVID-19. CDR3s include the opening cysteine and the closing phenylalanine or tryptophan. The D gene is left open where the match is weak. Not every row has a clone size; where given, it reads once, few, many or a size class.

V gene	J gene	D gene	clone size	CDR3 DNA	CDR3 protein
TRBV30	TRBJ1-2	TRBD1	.	TGTGCCTGGAGTATTCAGGACAGGCACGAGGCTAACTATGGCTACACCTTC	CAWSIQDRHEANYGYTF
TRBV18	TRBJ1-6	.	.	TGTGCCAGCTCTCGAGACAACGTTAATTCACCCCTCCACTTT	CASSRDNVNSPLHF
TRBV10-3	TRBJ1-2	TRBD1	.	TGTGCCATCAGTGATCCCGGGACAGGGTTTTATTATGGCTACACCTTC	CAISDPGTGFYYGYTF
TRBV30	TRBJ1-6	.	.	TGTGCCTGGATGGCAGGGAGGTATTCACCCCTCCACTTT	CAWMAGRYSPLHF
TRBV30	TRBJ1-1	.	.	TGTGCCTGGGGCGGTGGGGGGGTAGGAAAGGTTTTCTTT	CAWGGGGVGKVFF
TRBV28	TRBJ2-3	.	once	TGTGCCAGCAGTTTCCGGTCGGGTTCGGCTACGCAGTATTTT	CASSFRSGSATQYF
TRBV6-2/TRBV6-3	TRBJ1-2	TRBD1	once	TGTGCCAGCAGCGGATTCCCCGGGGACAGGGGTAACTATGGCTACACCTTC	CASSGFPGDRGNYGYTF
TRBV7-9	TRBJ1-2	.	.	TGTGCCAGCAGCTTAGGACAGAATGGCTACACCTTC	CASSLGQNGYTF
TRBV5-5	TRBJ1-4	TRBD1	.	TGTGCCAGCAGCTTGGTACAGGGGGATGAAAAACTGTTTTTT	CASSLVQGDEKLFF
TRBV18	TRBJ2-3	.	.	TGTGCCAGCTCACCGGGAGGTTTTAGCACAGATACGCAGTATTTT	CASSPGGFSTDTQYF
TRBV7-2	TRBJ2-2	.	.	TGTGCCAGCAGCTCATCCTCGGGTACCGGGGAGCTGTTTTTT	CASSSSSGTGELFF
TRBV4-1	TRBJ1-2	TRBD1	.	TGCGCCAGCAGCCAAAGACAGGGGACAGGGGATGGCTACACCTTC	CASSQRQGTGDGYTF
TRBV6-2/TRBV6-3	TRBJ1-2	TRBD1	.	TGTGCCAGCAGTGGCCCCAGGGGGATCGGCTACACCTTC	CASSGPRGIGYTF
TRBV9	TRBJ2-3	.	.	TGTGCCAGCAGCGTTGGTCTAATTAGCACAGATACGCAGTATTTT	CASSVGLISTDTQYF
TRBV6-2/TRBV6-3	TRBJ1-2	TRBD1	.	TGTGCCAGCAGTTACTTTAGAGGGGGCGATTGGAGGTCGAGTGGCTACACCTTC	CASSYFRGGDWRSSGYTF
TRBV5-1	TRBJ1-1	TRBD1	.	TGCGCCAGCAGCCCGACAGGGGTGGCTGAAGCTTTCTTT	CASSPTGVAEAFF
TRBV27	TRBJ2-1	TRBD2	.	TGTGCCAGCAGTTTATATTGGGCGGGGGGAACTAATGAGCAGTTCTTC	CASSLYWAGGTNEQFF
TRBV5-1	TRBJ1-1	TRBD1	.	TGCGCCAGCAGCGGGCAGGGGGATACTGAAGCTTTCTTT	CASSGQGDTEAFF